This TCR beta chain was sequenced during a study of cytomegalovirus exposure and HLA in healthy donors (dated by TCRdb to the late 2010s). As for the study more broadly: An earlier analysis of 550 to 700 of the donors reported about 250 Gb of sequence data and around 120 million unique TCR beta sequences from approximately 180 million T cells. About 280 gigabases of sequencing data and 78 million or so unique TCR sequences were included in an early release covering roughly 600 HLA-typed donors. The genetic ancestry cluster associated with self-reported Caucasian donors included over 80% of the 398 genotyped donors. The study aimed to test whether signatures of past pathogen exposure could be identified by cataloging public T cell receptors. The study used immunosequencing to profile the T cell repertoires of approximately 650 subjects and linked those repertoires to cytomegalovirus serostatus. A separate validation cohort of 100 to 150 different subjects was used in addition to the approximately 610-subject first cohort. To predict cytomegalovirus infection status, the study combined high-throughput TCR immunosequencing, statistical association of individual TCRs with disease status, and machine learning. To study patterns of TCR occurrence, a later analysis re-analyzed previously published TCR beta repertoires from just over 650 donors and added high-resolution HLA genotyping. In the later analysis, no new phenotypic data were used to find candidate immune exposures; instead, reliance was placed on TCR beta sequences and their occurrence across donors. To decide whether each TCR beta V gene segment behaved as functional or pseudogenic, an earlier analysis of over 500 of the donors relied on high-throughput TCR beta sequencing. Alongside the repertoire data, information on donor age, sex, ethnicity and CMV serostatus was compiled. A later genetic analysis took genome-wide SNP genotypes for about three fifths of the roughly 700 donors and used that subset as a discovery cohort. All discovery cohort repertoires had been generated on a single sequencing platform. Both class I and class II loci were covered by HLA typing, at four-digit resolution. Typing coverage varied by locus: roughly 620-640 donors for A, B, C, DRB1 and DQB1; around 560 for DQA1; more than 600 for DPA1; roughly 470 for DPB1. Because of strong linkage in the cohort, roughly five DR-DQ haplotypes were treated as single units for association and clustering. Among over 350 genotyped donors of the cohort, an average of roughly 240,000 unique TCR beta nucleotide sequences were sequenced per donor, about a sixth of them non-productive.

This clone turned up a few times. Its antigen has not been determined. The sample holds no much larger clone one base away, and base qualities are not on file. Overall study outcomes, separate from this receptor: Assigning TCR associations to individual alleles was difficult when HLA alleles, especially DR and DQ, strongly co-occurred. The 87-base-pair reads could not distinguish some IMGT-functional V segments, including TRBV6-2 and TRBV6-3, so those segments were excluded. In a later analysis, HLA-associated TCR beta chains were found to be more clonally expanded and to have lower generation probabilities than equally common non-associated chains. Specific HLA alleles were associated with around 18,000 TCR beta sequences at a false discovery rate of 0.05 in a later analysis. Cytomegalovirus status was reported to be diagnosed by the classifier with high specificity and sensitivity in both the original and validation cohorts. CMV serostatus was the only immune exposure information available for the cohort. According to a later genetic analysis, donors in an Asian-associated ancestry cluster had fewer N-insertions in productive TCRs than the roughly 700-donor mean. Across donors, most TCR sequences were observed very rarely, whereas some public TCRs were present in many individuals. The study listed 150 to 200 TCR beta chains as associated with cytomegalovirus. In vitro tests confirmed that three of the cytomegalovirus-associated TCR beta chains recognize cytomegalovirus antigens. A group of highly shared sequence variants was considered likely to be a technical artifact of the sequencing pipeline. V-gene and J-gene trimming of TCR beta chains was associated with a missense DCLRE1C variant in a later genetic analysis, and the association was replicated in an independent cohort. HLA typing was unavailable for some donors at each locus, so association tests used only the typed subset. Several of the top co-occurrence clusters appeared to be linked to parvovirus B19, influenza, CMV and Epstein-Barr virus, according to a later analysis. The cohort was sequenced for TCR beta chains only, and without alpha or paired-chain data the features that could be detected were limited. It was suggested by the authors that the approach could potentially be generalized to other disease states and immunological phenotypes. The earlier analysis of about 600 of the donors excluded some 15 rarely observed V segments, including chromosome 9 orphons, because counts were too low. In a later analysis, TCR association rates were found to vary across HLA loci, with the most associated TCRs seen for DRB1 alleles and the fewest for HLA-C alleles. Presence/absence analyses assumed roughly uniform sequencing depth across donors, an assumption that may not hold. In a later analysis, most CMV-associated TCR beta chains were found to appear HLA-restricted, with HLA associations seemingly driven largely by CMV exposure. In an earlier analysis of some 500 of the donors, most TCR beta V segments appeared in productive rearrangements about 87% or about 30% of the time, broadly matching IMGT annotations. A further reported finding was that TCR beta sequences accurately predicted the HLA-A and HLA-B alleles for most subjects in the first cohort. Linkage disequilibrium might explain the correlated functional status among segregating V segments, but an unknown experimental factor could not be excluded.

The CDR3, from cysteine to phenylalanine, totals 18 residues. Only the CDR3 DNA is retained, 54 bases long and in frame from the first base. Sequences SNHLY (CDR1) and FYNNEI (CDR2) are obtained from the germline V gene. The germline V end is reduced by 1 base and the J end by 0 bases; junction bases left unmatched: 4. The cohort was made up of 500 to 800 healthy bone marrow donors. Cohort members were all nominally healthy when sampled, although unrecorded immune exposures were likely present. The donor tested CMV seropositive and was one of the 289 seropositive cohort members. A peripheral blood sample was provided by each donor, and peripheral blood mononuclear cells were used for TCR beta sequencing. Genomic DNA extraction from the blood cell samples was performed with the Qiagen DNeasy Blood Extraction Kit. To prepare the library, the immunoSEQ multiplex PCR assay was applied. For the multiplex PCR, a mixture combining 60 forward primers for TCR Vbeta segments and 13 reverse primers for TCR Jbeta segments was used. The CDR3 region of rearranged TCR beta genes was amplified from genomic DNA by a multiplex PCR assay. The amplified TCR beta libraries were sequenced on the Illumina HiSeq System as 87-base-pair reads. For the original study's pipeline: Across the 640 or so repertoires, a later analysis counted 78 million or so unique TCR beta chains, 9.5 million to 12 million of which were shared by at least two donors. A nearest-neighbor algorithm error-corrected the raw reads and collapsed the reads into unique sequences, merging closely related sequences to remove PCR and sequencing errors. To assign V, D and J gene segments, CDR3 sequences were aligned to IMGT reference sequences. Each retained sequence needed at least a six-nucleotide match to both a V gene segment and a J gene segment. A rearrangement was called productive if the CDR3 had no stop codons and remained in frame with V and J, and every other rearrangement was called non-productive. CDR3 was defined by IMGT convention, running from the second conserved V-encoded cysteine to the conserved J-encoded phenylalanine. In an earlier analysis of 550 to 650 of the donors, sequences lacking an unambiguous match to a single V gene segment were excluded. An earlier analysis of 587 of the donors called V segments functional above 56.7% productive rearrangements and segregating when the between-donor standard deviation exceeded 5%. A statistical classification framework was developed to diagnose cytomegalovirus status using the catalog of TCR beta chain sequences. A later analysis assigned V and J genes by comparing TCR nucleotide sequences with IMGT/GENE-DB human TR gene sequences. A later analysis assigned CDR3 sequences and most-parsimonious VDJ recombination scenarios with the TCRdist pipeline. In a later analysis, each TCR beta chain was defined by its CDR3 amino acid sequence together with its V-gene family, and reads without a unique V-gene family were excluded. A later analysis removed nearly 600 highly shared, low-generation-probability nucleotide sequences to deal with suspected cross-contamination and a sequencing artifact. For each public chain, a later analysis derived a clonal expansion index from normalized ranks of inferred template counts within each repertoire. Generation probabilities in a later analysis came from a VDJ recombination model fitted to out-of-frame rearrangements, and those results were checked against IGoR. In a later analysis, hypergeometric tests were used to score TCR-TCR, TCR-HLA and TCR-CMV co-occurrence, with a repertoire-size bias correction applied to TCR pairs. To estimate false discovery rates, a later analysis permuted the HLA or CMV assignments 20 times. In a later analysis, co-occurring TCRs were grouped using DBSCAN, with TCRdist sequence similarity added in when clustering inside HLA-allele-positive subsets. Repertoires with fewer than 30,000 or more than 120,000 public chains, plus five repertoires with anomalous nucleotide sharing, were excluded from co-occurrence clustering. As stored in TCRdb, this immuneACCESS dataset retains in-frame rearrangements with V and J assigned. A fraction of the clones does not appear; measured against another copy, unresolved V genes explain less than half of the discrepancy, and the remainder lacks a known reason. The V and J calls and the clone size are those of that table, but D and trimming were determined from the DNA. The sample table holds roughly 140,000 clones, of which about four fifths were seen once. The ten largest clones add up to 5.7% of the sample.

Rearrangement joined TRBV2 to TRBJ1-6, with TRBD1 identical over 9 junction bases. The TCR was taken from a man aged 25 to 40 in good health and CMV-seropositive. The material sequenced was PBMCs. For the CDR3, the sequence is CASSEGTGDGSYNSPLHF. The DNA sequence is as follows: TGTGCCAGCAGTGAAGGGACAGGGGATGGCTCCTATAATTCACCCCTCCACTTT.